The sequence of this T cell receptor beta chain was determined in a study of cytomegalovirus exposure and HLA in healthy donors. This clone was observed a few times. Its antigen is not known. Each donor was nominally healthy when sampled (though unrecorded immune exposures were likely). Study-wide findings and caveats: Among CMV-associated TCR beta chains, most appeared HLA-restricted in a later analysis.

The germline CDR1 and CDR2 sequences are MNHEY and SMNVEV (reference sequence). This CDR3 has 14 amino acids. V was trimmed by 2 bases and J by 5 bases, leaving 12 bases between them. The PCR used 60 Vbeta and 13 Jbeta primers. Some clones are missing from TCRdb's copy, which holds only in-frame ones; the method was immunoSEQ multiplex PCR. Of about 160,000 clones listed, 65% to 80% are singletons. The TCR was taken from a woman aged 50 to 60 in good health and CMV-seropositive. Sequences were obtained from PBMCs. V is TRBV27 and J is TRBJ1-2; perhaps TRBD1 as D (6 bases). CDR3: CASSLGRGVYGYTF. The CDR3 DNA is TGTGCCAGCAGTTTAGGCAGGGGCGTATATGGCTACACCTTC.